What follows describes a single T cell receptor beta chain. This sample is drawn from a study of blood T cell repertoires in COVID-19. Overall study context: Collection of acute and convalescent COVID-19 samples took place in the United States, Italy and Spain. PBMCs, B-cell-depleted T cells, or T cells were the source of the cDNA or gDNA that made up the material.

Source study methods: Amplification of reference gene primers provided the estimated nucleated cell counts. Produced via immunoSEQ multiplex PCR; TCRdb's table is partial and in-frame only. The DNA gave D and trimming, while V, J and clone size come from that table. The table includes over 45,000 clones, more than 75% detected once. The CDR3 covers 15 residues. The germline V gene encodes CDR1 SGHRS and CDR2 YFSETQ. Trimming removed 1 base at V and 1 base at J, with 12 bases between. The sample was peripheral blood. This chain connects TRBV5-1 to TRBJ2-7; the D is unclear. This clonotype was obtained from an elderly man in a cohort sampled during active COVID-19. DNA for the CDR3: TGCGCCAGCAGCTTGTGGGCAGGAACATCCTACGAGCAGTACTTC. The encoded protein is CASSLWAGTSYEQYF.